This T cell receptor beta chain was identified in a study of human T cells and chemical hapten exposure. The time point is: patch test 2, 6 weeks after DPC sensitization. Treatment in this sample: therapeutic diphenylcyclopropenone sensitization with weekly scalp DPC. Unmatched junction bases numbered 12, after V lost 5 bases and J lost 8 bases. CDR1 and CDR2 from the germline V gene are SQVTM and ANQGSEA. The CDR3 runs to 17 residues. MiXCR, applied by TCRdb to the RACE reads, yields one record per CDR3 protein. The table lists fewer than 150,000 distinct CDR3 sequences, 10% to 15% of them singletons.

This rearrangement joins TRBV29-1 to TRBJ2-1; 16 nucleotides align to TRBD2. Sequenced here: whole blood, sampled in connection with sensitization to the hapten diphenylcyclopropenone (DPC). This TCR was sampled from a woman between 45 and 60 years old with alopecia areata. Some clones in this sample may be carry-over from other donors' samples. CDR3 bases: TGCAGCGTTCCGGGACTAGCGGGAGGGGGCCCAGGGGATGAGCAGTTCTTC. This gives the protein CSVPGLAGGGPGDEQFF.